Included here is one T cell receptor beta chain sequence, with context. This clone is regarded as medium-sized (0.01 to 0.1%). This receptor's antigen is unknown. Nothing much larger sits one base from this clone, and base qualities are not available. The data originate from a study of blood T cell repertoires in COVID-19 (dated by TCRdb to about 2020). About the investigation overall: The collaborator samples originated in the United States, Italy and Spain and spanned the acute and convalescent phases of COVID-19. The prospective study material was composed of cDNA or gDNA derived from T cells, B-cell-depleted T cells, or PBMCs. Deeply sampled blood TCRbeta repertoires from subjects exposed to, actively infected with, or recovered from COVID-19 were included in the dataset. A freely available public database, intended as a resource for researchers studying the immune response to SARS-CoV-2, is where the repertoires were released. Samples came from the ongoing ImmuneRACE study (first 160 participants) plus 1,254 subjects from 6 global collaborators. Nearly every sample came with metadata listing a de-identified subject ID, COVID-19 status, age in years and sex. HLA class I and class II types, where available, came from metadata supplied by the sample provider rather than from assay-based typing.

The collaborating institutions used their own protocols to collect whole blood in K2EDTA tubes. For TCRbeta analysis, collaborator samples were shipped as frozen whole blood, as isolated PBMCs, or as DNA extracted from either sample type. V is cut by 0 bases and J by 0 bases, and the space between the germline ends is 9 bases. Spanning cysteine to phenylalanine, the CDR3 consists of 16 amino acids. The only DNA kept is the CDR3, 48 bases in frame from the first base. The germline V gene specifies MNHEY as CDR1 and SVGAGI as CDR2. The study at large found these results: The quantity of clinical and demographic metadata differed by source and by participant and was supplied without curation.

The immunoSEQ Assay, a bias-controlled multiplex PCR, was used to amplify TCRbeta CDR3 regions from genomic DNA. The source study handled its data this way. Nucleated cell counts per sample were estimated from amplification of reference gene primers within the assay. To quantify the absolute abundance of each unique TCRbeta CDR3 rearrangement, sequence reads were collapsed and filtered. Productive Simpson clonality was computed per sample as the square root of Simpson's diversity index over productive rearrangements. As stored in TCRdb, this immuneACCESS dataset retains in-frame rearrangements with V and J assigned. A fraction of the clones does not appear; measured against another copy, unresolved V genes explain less than half of the discrepancy, and the remainder lacks a known reason. The V and J calls and clone size were taken over from that table, and D and trimming were inferred from the DNA. The sample contains about 58,000 clones, around nine tenths of them found a single time. The ten largest clones capture under 8% of the sample.

The clonotype comes from a human donor with active COVID-19. The donor label of this sample is uncertain. The specimen was peripheral blood. Recombination linked TRBV6-5 to TRBJ1-3, with the D gene not clear enough to name. CDR3 protein: CASSYSLASSGNTIYF. The DNA sequence reads TGTGCCAGCAGTTACTCTCTAGCCTCCTCTGGAAACACCATATATTTT.